This T cell receptor (beta chain) was sequenced for a study of T-cell memory formation after mild COVID-19. Overall study: There were largely donor-specific TCR clusters.

This clonotype was observed a few times. As yet, its antigen is unknown. TCRdb re-analysed the 5' RACE reads in MiXCR, keeping a single row per CDR3 protein. The sample lists hundreds of thousands of distinct CDR3 sequences, about a fifth occurring once. Study-wide findings and caveats: The pre-infection memory compartment contained some responding clones, suggesting cross-reactive memory joined. Contracting clones from day 15 to 85 showed balanced CD4/CD8; later expanders favored CD4+.

Sequencing was done on a sample of PBMCs or a T cell subset sorted from them (not recorded which). The sequence came from an adult woman who had mild COVID-19 (a few samples of this study predate the infection). Cell type and time point are not known.

CDR3 DNA sequence: TGTGCCAGCAGTTCCACGGGGGCGAACTATGGCTACACCTTC. Residues: CASSSTGANYGYTF. The rearrangement uses TRBV7-8 and TRBJ1-2; D is perhaps TRBD1 (6 bases). The ends were cut back, 6 bases at V and 2 bases at J, with 13 bases in the middle. The CDR3 has 14 residues. The germline gives CDR1 SGHVS, CDR2 FQNEAQ.